These T cell receptor beta chains were read from a single sample in a study of radiation and T cells in renal cell carcinoma. Sequencing used immunoSEQ multiplex PCR; TCRdb keeps in-frame clones, though not all of them. The sample consists of 75,000 to 95,000 clones, roughly 80% of them appearing once. Material: blood, obtained from a patient whose treatment included radiotherapy and nephrectomy. Source of these receptors: a man between 45 and 60 years old with renal cell carcinoma. Both conserved end residues are part of each CDR3. A D gene is named only where the DNA matches it firmly. Size is stated for part of the rows, as once, few or many counts, or as a class when the clone is expanded.

>TRBJ2-1|TRBV5-1|-|-
TGCGCCAGCAGCTTGGTGCCTACCAGCTCCTACAATGAGCAGTTCTTC
CASSLVPTSSYNEQFF
>TRBJ2-1|TRBV5-1|-|-
TGCGCCAGCAGCGCGCTCCAGGGGACCTACAATGAGCAGTTCTTC
CASSALQGTYNEQFF
>TRBJ2-3|TRBV12-5|TRBD2|-
TGTGCTAGTGGTTGGGGACTAGGAGACACAGATACGCAGTATTTT
CASGWGLGDTDTQYF
>TRBJ1-6|TRBV4-3|-|-
TGCGCCAGCAGCCAAGTAAAGGGACAAAATTCACCCCTCCACTTT
CASSQVKGQNSPLHF
>TRBJ2-7|TRBV4-2|TRBD2|once
TGTGCCAGCAGCCAAGGTTCTAGCGGAATTTACGAGCAGTACTTC
CASSQGSSGIYEQYF
>TRBJ2-5|TRBV11-2|-|-
TGTGCCAGCAGCCCCCTCGGGACGTGGGGACACCAAGAGACCCAGTACTTC
CASSPLGTWGHQETQYF
>TRBJ1-4|TRBV7-2|-|-
TGTGCCAGCAGCTTAGCGCCGAGTGGGGGAAAAAAACTGTTTTTT
CASSLAPSGGKKLFF
>TRBJ1-3|TRBV6-5|-|medium-sized
TGTGCCAGCAGTCTTATTGGTTTAGGGAACACCATATATTTT
CASSLIGLGNTIYF
>TRBJ2-2|TRBV7-2|-|-
TGTGCCAGCAGCTTATCAGCTCGGATCACCGGGGAGCTGTTTTTT
CASSLSARITGELFF
>TRBJ2-6|TRBV15|-|-
TGTGCCACCAGCAGGGCTGGCAGGGGGGCAAAAACCTCTGGGGCCAACGTCCTGACTTTC
CATSRAGRGAKTSGANVLTF
>TRBJ2-3|TRBV2|-|-
TGTGCCAGCAGTGGTCCGGCGGGGTTTGGAGATACGCAGTATTTT
CASSGPAGFGDTQYF
>TRBJ2-1|TRBV7-9|-|-
TGTGCCAGCAGCTCATCCGGTGGGCTAGCGGAGCAGTTCTTC
CASSSSGGLAEQFF
>TRBJ2-7|TRBV7-2|TRBD1|-
TGTGCCAGCAGCTTATCCGGGACAGGGCCTTACGAGCAGTACTTC
CASSLSGTGPYEQYF
>TRBJ2-3|TRBV19|TRBD1|-
TGTGCCAGTAGAGACAGGGGTGTCACAGATACGCAGTATTTT
CASRDRGVTDTQYF
>TRBJ2-1|TRBV5-1|-|-
TGCGCCAGCGGCGAAGGGACTGCCGGAAGGGAGCAGTTCTTC
CASGEGTAGREQFF
>TRBJ2-7|TRBV5-5|TRBD2|-
TGTGCCAGCAGCTTACACTTAGCGGGAGAAGCCTACGAGCAGTACTTC
CASSLHLAGEAYEQYF
>TRBJ2-5|TRBV7-2|TRBD2|once
TGTGCCAGCAGCGCGAGACTAGCGGGGGAGGAGACCCAGTACTTC
CASSARLAGEETQYF
>TRBJ1-2|TRBV19|-|-
TGTGCCAGTAGTATAGAACGCCGGGGCCTCTATGGCTACACCTTC
CASSIERRGLYGYTF
>TRBJ2-3|TRBV5-1|-|-
TGCGCCAGCAGCCCGCCAGGGGGGTTATCTAGCACAGATACGCAGTATTTT
CASSPPGGLSSTDTQYF
>TRBJ2-1|TRBV13|TRBD1|-
TGTGCCAGCAGCCCGACCGGGACAGGGAGTAACAATGAGCAGTTCTTC
CASSPTGTGSNNEQFF
>TRBJ2-5|TRBV5-1|-|-
TGCGCCAGCAGCTTGATGTCGGGAGTGGCAGAGACCCAGTACTTC
CASSLMSGVAETQYF
>TRBJ2-1|TRBV9|TRBD2|-
TGTGCCAGCAGCTCCCGGACTAGCGGGGGGTGGAACAATGAGCAGTTCTTC
CASSSRTSGGWNNEQFF
>TRBJ1-2|TRBV7-9|-|-
TGTGCCAGCAGCTTAGCATCTGGGGCTAACTATGGCTACACCTTC
CASSLASGANYGYTF
>TRBJ2-5|TRBV5-1|-|-
TGCGCCAGCAGTATAGGGTGGGGCGTACAAGAGACCCAGTACTTC
CASSIGWGVQETQYF
>TRBJ1-2|TRBV28|-|-
TGTGCCAGCAGGTTCGCACAGGTGATGGGCTACACCTTC
CASRFAQVMGYTF
>TRBJ2-5|TRBV7-7|TRBD2|-
TGTGCTAGCAGCAACAACCCGGGACTAGACCCAGAGACCCAGTACTTC
CASSNNPGLDPETQYF
>TRBJ2-5|TRBV9|TRBD2|-
TGTGCCAGCAGCGTAAATGCGGGAGGGGAAGAGACCCAGTACTTC
CASSVNAGGEETQYF
>TRBJ1-1|TRBV6-6|-|-
TGTGCCAGCACCTACCGGAACACTGAAGCTTTCTTT
CASTYRNTEAFF
>TRBJ2-2|TRBV7-9|-|few
TGTGCCAGCAGCTTAATGGATTTCCGAACCGGGGAGCTGTTTTTT
CASSLMDFRTGELFF
>TRBJ2-5|TRBV2|-|-
TGTGCCAGCAGTTCTCGACCGGGGGCCCAAGAGACCCAGTACTTC
CASSSRPGAQETQYF
>TRBJ1-1|TRBV5-1|-|once
TGCGCCAGCAGCGCCTCGGCGGAGGCCGGGCCTGAAGCTTTCTTT
CASSASAEAGPEAFF
>TRBJ1-1|TRBV7-2|-|-
TGTGCCAGCAGCTTAGTGGAGGGCACTGAAGCTTTCTTT
CASSLVEGTEAFF
>TRBJ1-1|TRBV27|-|few
TGTGCCAGCATCTCGAGGGAGAGAAACACTGAAGCTTTCTTT
CASISRERNTEAFF
>TRBJ2-6|TRBV2|-|-
TGTGCCAGCAGTGCTAGGACCGGGGCCAACGTCCTGACTTTC
CASSARTGANVLTF
>TRBJ1-2|TRBV5-4|TRBD1|-
TGTGCCAGCAGCTTACCGACAGGGGGCGCGGACTATGGCTACACCTTC
CASSLPTGGADYGYTF
>TRBJ2-1|TRBV7-8|-|-
TGTGCCAGCAGCTTAGGGGTCAGGGTAGGAAATGAGCAGTTCTTC
CASSLGVRVGNEQFF
>TRBJ1-1|TRBV12-5|-|-
TGTGCTAGTGGTCCGGGGATTGGGGCTGACACTGAAGCTTTCTTT
CASGPGIGADTEAFF
>TRBJ1-3|TRBV20-1|-|-
TGCAGTGCTAGAGCTGGAAACACCATATATTTT
CSARAGNTIYF
>TRBJ1-1|TRBV5-8|-|-
TGTGCCAGCAGCCTCCGCGGCCAAGTTTCCACTGAAGCTTTCTTT
CASSLRGQVSTEAFF
>TRBJ2-2|TRBV19|TRBD2|-
TGTGCCAGTAACTCAGAGACTAGCGGGGATTTCACCGGGGAGCTGTTTTTT
CASNSETSGDFTGELFF
>TRBJ2-3|TRBV7-2|-|-
TGTGCCAGCAGCTCCCGGTTGACTAGTCTGTACACAGATACGCAGTATTTT
CASSSRLTSLYTDTQYF
>TRBJ2-3|TRBV2|-|-
TGTGCCAGCAGCGACCGGGATAGACTTACGCAGTATTTT
CASSDRDRLTQYF
>TRBJ2-1|TRBV4-3|-|-
TGCGCCAGCAGCCAAGATAAGGGGAGCTACAATGAGCAGTTCTTC
CASSQDKGSYNEQFF
>TRBJ2-7|TRBV6-1|-|-
TGTGCCAGTCTTTTGGCGGGCCTGGGCCCGTACGAGCAGTACTTC
CASLLAGLGPYEQYF
>TRBJ2-1|TRBV27|TRBD2|-
TGTGCCAGCAGCAGGACTAGCGGGGGTCGGGAGCAGTTCTTC
CASSRTSGGREQFF
>TRBJ1-1|TRBV7-2|-|few
TGTGCCAGCAGCCGTTACACCAACACTGAAGCTTTCTTT
CASSRYTNTEAFF
>TRBJ1-2|TRBV5-6|TRBD1|-
TGTGCCAGCAGCTTTTATCAGGGGGGTAATGGCTACACCTTC
CASSFYQGGNGYTF
>TRBJ2-3|TRBV29-1|-|-
TGCAGCGTTGAAGGTTTGGCTAGCGGCACAGATACGCAGTATTTT
CSVEGLASGTDTQYF
>TRBJ1-2|TRBV4-1|-|-
TGCGCCAGCAGCCAGCTGACAGAGGGCTATGGCTACACCTTC
CASSQLTEGYGYTF
>TRBJ1-4|TRBV4-2|TRBD1|-
TGTGCCAGCAGCCAAGATTTGAAAACAGGGGGAGAAAAACTGTTTTTT
CASSQDLKTGGEKLFF
>TRBJ2-3|TRBV5-1|TRBD2|-
TGCGCCAGCAAGCCCTCGGGTTTCGGGGGGGGCCGGTTAGATACGCAGTATTTT
CASKPSGFGGGRLDTQYF
>TRBJ2-5|TRBV28|-|-
TGTGCCAGCAGCACAAGTTCGGAGACCCAGTACTTC
CASSTSSETQYF
>TRBJ1-1|TRBV5-5|-|-
TGTGCCAGCAGCTTGTGGGGTATGAACACTGAAGCTTTCTTT
CASSLWGMNTEAFF
>TRBJ2-7|TRBV7-6|-|-
TGTGCCAGCAGCTTAGACTTGCTTCGCGAGCAGTACTTC
CASSLDLLREQYF